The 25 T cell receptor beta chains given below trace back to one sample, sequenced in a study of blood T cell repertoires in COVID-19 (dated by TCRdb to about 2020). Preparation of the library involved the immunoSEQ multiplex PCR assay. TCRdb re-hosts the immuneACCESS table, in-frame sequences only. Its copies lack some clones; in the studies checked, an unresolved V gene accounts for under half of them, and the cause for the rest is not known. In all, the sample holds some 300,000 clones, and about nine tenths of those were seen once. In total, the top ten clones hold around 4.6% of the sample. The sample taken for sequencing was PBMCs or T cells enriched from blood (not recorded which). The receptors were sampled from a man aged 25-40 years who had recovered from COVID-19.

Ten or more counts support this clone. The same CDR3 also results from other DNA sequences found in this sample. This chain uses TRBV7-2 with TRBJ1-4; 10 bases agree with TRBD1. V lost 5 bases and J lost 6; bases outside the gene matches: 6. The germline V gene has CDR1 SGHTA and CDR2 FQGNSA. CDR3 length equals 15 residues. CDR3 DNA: TGTGCCAGCAGCCCCCCTGGGACAGGGGATGAAAAACTGTTTTTT. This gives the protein CASSPPGTGDEKLFF.

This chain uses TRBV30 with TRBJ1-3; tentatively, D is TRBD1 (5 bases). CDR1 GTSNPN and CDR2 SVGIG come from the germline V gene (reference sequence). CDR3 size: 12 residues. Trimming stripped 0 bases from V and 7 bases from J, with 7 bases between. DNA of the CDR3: TGTGCCTGGAGTGTGAAGGGGAACACCATATATTTT. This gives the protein CAWSVKGNTIYF.

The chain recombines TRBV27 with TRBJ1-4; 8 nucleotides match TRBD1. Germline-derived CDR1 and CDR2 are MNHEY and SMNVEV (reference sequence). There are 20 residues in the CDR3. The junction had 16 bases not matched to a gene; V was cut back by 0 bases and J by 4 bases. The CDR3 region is CASSLSRRVGRGHLNEKLFF. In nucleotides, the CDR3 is TGTGCCAGCAGTTTATCGAGGCGGGTGGGCAGGGGGCATCTTAATGAAAAACTGTTTTTT.

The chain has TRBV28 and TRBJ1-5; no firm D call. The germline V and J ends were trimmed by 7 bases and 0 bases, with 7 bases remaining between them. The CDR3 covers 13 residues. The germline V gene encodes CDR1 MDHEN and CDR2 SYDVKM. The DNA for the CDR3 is TGTGCCAGCACCAGTTTTAGCAATCAGCCCCAGCATTTT. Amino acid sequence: CASTSFSNQPQHF.

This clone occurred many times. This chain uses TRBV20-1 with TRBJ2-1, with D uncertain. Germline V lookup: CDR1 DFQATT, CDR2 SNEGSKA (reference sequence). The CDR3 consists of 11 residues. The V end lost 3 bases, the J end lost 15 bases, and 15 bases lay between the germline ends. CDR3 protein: CSASTSQSGFF. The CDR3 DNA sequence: TGCAGTGCTAGTACCTCGCAGTCAGGGTTCTTC.

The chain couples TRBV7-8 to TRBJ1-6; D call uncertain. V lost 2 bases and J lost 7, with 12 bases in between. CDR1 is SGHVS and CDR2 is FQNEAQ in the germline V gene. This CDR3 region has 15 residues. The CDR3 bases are TGTGCCAGCAGCTTAAATTCAGATACGAATTCACCCCTCCACTTT. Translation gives CASSLNSDTNSPLHF.

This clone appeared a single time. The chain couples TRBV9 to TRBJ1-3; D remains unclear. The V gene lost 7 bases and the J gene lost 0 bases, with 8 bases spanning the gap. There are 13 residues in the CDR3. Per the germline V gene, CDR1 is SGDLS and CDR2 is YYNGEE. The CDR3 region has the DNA TGTGCCAGCTCTCACATCTCTGGAAACACCATATATTTT. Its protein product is CASSHISGNTIYF.

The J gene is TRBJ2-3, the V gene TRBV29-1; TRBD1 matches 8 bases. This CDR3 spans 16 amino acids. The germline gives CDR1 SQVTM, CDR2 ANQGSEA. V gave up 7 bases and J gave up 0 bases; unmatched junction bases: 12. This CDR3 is CSALSWTGISTDTQYF. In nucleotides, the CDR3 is TGCAGCGCCCTCAGCTGGACAGGGATTAGCACAGATACGCAGTATTTT.

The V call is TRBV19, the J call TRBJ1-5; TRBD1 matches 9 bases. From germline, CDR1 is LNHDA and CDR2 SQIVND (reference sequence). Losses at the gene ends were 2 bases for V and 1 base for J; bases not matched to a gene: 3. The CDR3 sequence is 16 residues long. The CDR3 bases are TGTGCCAGTAGTATAAGGGACAGGGAAAGCAATCAGCCCCAGCATTTT. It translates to CASSIRDRESNQPQHF.

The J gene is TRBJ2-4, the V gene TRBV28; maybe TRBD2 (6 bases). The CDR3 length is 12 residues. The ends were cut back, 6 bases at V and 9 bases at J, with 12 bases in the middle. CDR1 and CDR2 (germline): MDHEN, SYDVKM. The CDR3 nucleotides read TGTGCCAGCAGCTGGGACTTCGTCATTCAGTACTTC. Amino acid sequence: CASSWDFVIQYF.

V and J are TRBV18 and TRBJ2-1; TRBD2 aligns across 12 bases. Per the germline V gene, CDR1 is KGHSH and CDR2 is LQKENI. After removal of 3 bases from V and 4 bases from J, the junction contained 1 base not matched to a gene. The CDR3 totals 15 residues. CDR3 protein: CASSPGLAGYNEQFF. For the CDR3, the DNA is TGTGCCAGCTCACCTGGACTAGCGGGGTACAATGAGCAGTTCTTC.

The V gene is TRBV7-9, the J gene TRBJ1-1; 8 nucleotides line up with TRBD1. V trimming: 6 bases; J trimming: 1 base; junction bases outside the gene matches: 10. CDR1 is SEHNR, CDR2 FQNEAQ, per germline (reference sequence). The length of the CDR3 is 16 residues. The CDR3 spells CASRDKGTGRNTEAFF. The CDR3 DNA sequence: TGTGCCAGCAGAGACAAGGGGACAGGCAGGAACACTGAAGCTTTCTTT.

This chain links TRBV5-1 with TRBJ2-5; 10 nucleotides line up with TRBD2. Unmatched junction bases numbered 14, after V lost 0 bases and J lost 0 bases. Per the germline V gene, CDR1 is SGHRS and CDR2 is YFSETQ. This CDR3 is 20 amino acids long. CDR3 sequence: CASSLDPSASGGADQETQYF. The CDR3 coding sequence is TGCGCCAGCAGCTTGGACCCCTCGGCTAGCGGGGGAGCCGACCAAGAGACCCAGTACTTC. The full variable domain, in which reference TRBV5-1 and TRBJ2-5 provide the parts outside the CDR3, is KAGVTQTPRYLIKTRGQQVTLSCSPISGHRSVSWYQQTPGQGLQFLFEYFSETQRNKGNFPGRFSGRQFSNSRSEMNVSTLELGDSALYLCASSLDPSASGGADQETQYFGPGTRLLVL.

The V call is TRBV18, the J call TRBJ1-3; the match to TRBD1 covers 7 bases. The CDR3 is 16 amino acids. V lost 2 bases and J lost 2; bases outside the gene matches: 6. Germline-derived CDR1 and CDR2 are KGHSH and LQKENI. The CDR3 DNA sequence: TGTGCCAGCTCACCAACCACGGGACAGACTGGAAACACCATATATTTT. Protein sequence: CASSPTTGQTGNTIYF.

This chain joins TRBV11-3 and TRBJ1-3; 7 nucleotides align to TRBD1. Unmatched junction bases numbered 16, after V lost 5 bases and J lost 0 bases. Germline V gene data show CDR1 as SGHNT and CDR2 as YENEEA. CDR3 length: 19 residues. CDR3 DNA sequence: TGTGCCAGCAGCACAGCCCGGGACAGAGACCCGGGCTCTGGAAACACCATATATTTT. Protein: CASSTARDRDPGSGNTIYF.

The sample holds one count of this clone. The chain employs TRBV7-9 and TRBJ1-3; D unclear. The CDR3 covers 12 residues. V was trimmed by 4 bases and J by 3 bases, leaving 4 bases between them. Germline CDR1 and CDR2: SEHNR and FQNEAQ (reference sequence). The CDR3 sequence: CASSSVGNTIYF. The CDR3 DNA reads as TGTGCCAGCAGCTCAGTTGGAAACACCATATATTTT.

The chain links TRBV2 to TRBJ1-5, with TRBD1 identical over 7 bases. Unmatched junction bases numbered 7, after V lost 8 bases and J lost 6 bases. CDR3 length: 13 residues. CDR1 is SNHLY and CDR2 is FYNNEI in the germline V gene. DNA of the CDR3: TGTGCCAGCCAGGGGGAAGGTAGTCAGCCCCAGCATTTT. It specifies CASQGEGSQPQHF. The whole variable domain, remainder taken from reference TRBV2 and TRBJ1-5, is EPEVTQTPSHQVTQMGQEVILRCVPISNHLYFYWYRQILGQKVEFLVSFYNNEISEKSEIFDDQFSVERPDGSNFTLKIRSTKLEDSAMYFCASQGEGSQPQHFGDGTRLSIL.

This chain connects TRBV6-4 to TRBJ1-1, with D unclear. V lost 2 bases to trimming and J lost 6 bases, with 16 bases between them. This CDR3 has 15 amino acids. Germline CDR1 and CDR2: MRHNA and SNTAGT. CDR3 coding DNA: TGTGCCAGCAGTGACCGACACCGCTCAGGCGCTGAAGCTTTCTTT. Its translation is CASSDRHRSGAEAFF.

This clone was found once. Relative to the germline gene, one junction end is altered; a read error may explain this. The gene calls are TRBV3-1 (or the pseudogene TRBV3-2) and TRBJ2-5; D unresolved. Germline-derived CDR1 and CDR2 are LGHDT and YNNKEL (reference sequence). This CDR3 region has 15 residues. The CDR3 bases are TGTGCCAGCAGACCAAGGAGTACTACCCAAGGGACCCAGTACTTC. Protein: CASRPRSTTQGTQYF.

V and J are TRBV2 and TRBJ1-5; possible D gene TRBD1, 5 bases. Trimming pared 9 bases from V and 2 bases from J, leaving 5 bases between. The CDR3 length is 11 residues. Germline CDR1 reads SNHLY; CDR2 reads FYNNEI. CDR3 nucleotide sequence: TGTGCCAGAGGGGGCAATCAGCCCCAGCATTTT. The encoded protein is CARGGNQPQHF.

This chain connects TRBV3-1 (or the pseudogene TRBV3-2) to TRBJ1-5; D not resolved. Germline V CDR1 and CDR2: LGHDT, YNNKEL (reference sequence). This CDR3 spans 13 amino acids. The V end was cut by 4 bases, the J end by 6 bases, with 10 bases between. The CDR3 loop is CASSPPRGQPQHF. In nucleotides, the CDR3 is TGTGCCAGCAGCCCGCCGCGGGGTCAGCCCCAGCATTTT.

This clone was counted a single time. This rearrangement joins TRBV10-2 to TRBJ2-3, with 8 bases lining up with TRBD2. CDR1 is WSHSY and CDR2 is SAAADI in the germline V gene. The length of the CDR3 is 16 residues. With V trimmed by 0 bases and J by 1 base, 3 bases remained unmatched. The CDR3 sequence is CASSESGGAGTDTQYF. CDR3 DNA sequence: TGCGCCAGCAGTGAGTCCGGGGGGGCCGGCACAGATACGCAGTATTTT.

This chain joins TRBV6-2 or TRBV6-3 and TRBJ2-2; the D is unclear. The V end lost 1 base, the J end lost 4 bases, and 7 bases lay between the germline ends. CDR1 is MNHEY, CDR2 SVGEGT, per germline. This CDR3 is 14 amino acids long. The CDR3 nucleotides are TGTGCCAGCAGTTACTACGGAGTCACCGGGGAGCTGTTTTTT. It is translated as CASSYYGVTGELFF.

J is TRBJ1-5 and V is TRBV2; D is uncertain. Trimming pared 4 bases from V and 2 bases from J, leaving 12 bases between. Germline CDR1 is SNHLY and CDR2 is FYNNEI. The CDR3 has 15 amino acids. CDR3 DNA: TGTGCCAGCAGTGGAGAATCCGGGGGCAATCAGCCCCAGCATTTT. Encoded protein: CASSGESGGNQPQHF.

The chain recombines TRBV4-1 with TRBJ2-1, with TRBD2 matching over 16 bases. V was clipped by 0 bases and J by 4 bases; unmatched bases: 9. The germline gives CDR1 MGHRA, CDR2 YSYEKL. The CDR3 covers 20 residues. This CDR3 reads CASSQDPGTSGRVGYNEQFF. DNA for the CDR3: TGCGCCAGCAGCCAAGATCCCGGGACTAGCGGGAGGGTTGGATACAATGAGCAGTTCTTC.